The 16 T cell receptor beta chains listed next were all sequenced from one sample in a study of T-cell reconstitution after alpha-beta-depleted transplantation in children. The library targeted TCRbeta and was prepared with unique molecular identifiers. TCRdb redid the calling of the PCR reads with MiXCR, one entry per CDR3 protein. The table has approximately 800,000 distinct CDR3 sequences, less than 20% seen once. The input for sequencing was PBMCs, mostly from graft donor cells, taken 360 days after TCRalphabeta/CD19-depleted stem cell transplant. The receptors were gathered from a male patient younger than 18 who had a stem cell transplant for acute lymphoblastic leukemia, so the T cells may come from the graft donor.

This clonotype was detected once. The gene calls are TRBV5-1 and TRBJ2-7; D possibly corresponds to TRBD1 (5 bases). The CDR3 loop spans 15 amino acids. Germline assignment: CDR1 SGHRS and CDR2 YFSETQ. V dropped 5 bases and J dropped 2 bases, with 17 bases sitting between them. CDR3 residues: CASRVTSGAPYEQYF. CDR3 coding DNA: TGCGCCAGCAGGGTAACTTCTGGGGCCCCCTACGAGCAGTACTTC.

This clonotype was counted only a few times. The genes are TRBV3-1 and TRBJ2-3; TRBD2 matches 10 bases. Trimming at V came to 2 bases and at J to 10 bases, leaving 12 bases not matched to a gene. The CDR3 covers 16 residues. The V gene's germline CDR1 is LGHDT and CDR2 YNNKEL (reference sequence). CDR3 sequence reads: CASSQRAGGPSKAQYF. The CDR3 region has the DNA TGTGCCAGCAGCCAACGAGCGGGAGGGCCGAGTAAGGCGCAGTATTTT.

A few counts support this clonotype. The V gene is TRBV27, the J gene TRBJ1-2; possible D gene TRBD1, 5 bases. The CDR3 runs to 16 residues. V lost 6 bases to trimming and J lost 1 base, with 18 bases between them. Germline V gene sequence: CDR1 MNHEY, CDR2 SMNVEV (reference sequence). The DNA for the CDR3 is TGTGCCAGCAGCCAGGTCTGGGACCTTCTTAACTATGGCTACACCTTC. Its protein product is CASSQVWDLLNYGYTF.

This clonotype has ten or more counts. CDR3 sequence reads: CASSLGAGINTGELFF. CDR3 coding DNA: TGTGCCAGCAGTCTAGGGGCAGGGATCAACACCGGGGAGCTGTTTTTT. The chain joins TRBV12-3 or TRBV12-4 to TRBJ2-2; a weak D match, TRBD1 (5 bases). V lost 5 bases and J 2 bases, leaving 15 bases between the germline ends. This CDR3 is built from 16 residues.

This clonotype was counted a few times. The chain couples TRBV20-1 to TRBJ1-2; 7 bases match TRBD1. The CDR3 is 14 residues long. V lost 7 bases to trimming and J lost 8 bases; unmatched junction nucleotides: 16. Germline V gene data show CDR1 as DFQATT and CDR2 as SNEGSKA (reference sequence). In nucleotides, the CDR3 is TGCAGTGGCGGGGACAGAGGCTATCTTGTCGGCTACACCTTC. Protein product: CSGGDRGYLVGYTF.

In its sample, this clonotype was seen a few times. V is TRBV5-6 and J is TRBJ2-7; TRBD1 matches 10 bases. Per the germline V gene, CDR1 is SGHDT and CDR2 is YYEEEE. V dropped 4 bases and J dropped 5; count of bases not matched to a gene: 3. The CDR3 consists of 13 residues. CDR3 nucleotide sequence: TGTGCCAGCAGCGGGACAGGGGACCACGAGCAGTACTTC. This gives the protein CASSGTGDHEQYF. The full variable domain, in which reference TRBV5-6 and TRBJ2-7 provide the parts outside the CDR3, is DAGVTQSPTHLIKTRGQQVTLRCSPKSGHDTVSWYQQALGQGPQFIFQYYEEEERQRGNFPDRFSGHQFPNYSSELNVNALLLGDSALYLCASSGTGDHEQYFGPGTRLTVT.

The chain has TRBV18 and TRBJ1-1; TRBD1 agrees at 8 bases. The CDR3 contains 16 residues. Germline loops: CDR1 KGHSH, CDR2 LQKENI. Trimming removed 2 bases from V and 3 bases from J; junction bases left unmatched: 8. The CDR3 DNA is TGTGCCAGCTCACCAACCGGACAGGGCTTGCACACTGAAGCTTTCTTT. Protein product: CASSPTGQGLHTEAFF.

This clonotype has only one observation. Here the CDR3 DNA reads TGTGCCACCAGTGAGGGCGGGAGGCGCACAGATACGCAGTATTTT. Translation: CATSEGGRRTDTQYF. This sequence joins TRBV24-1 and TRBJ2-3, with 8 bases lining up with TRBD2. Trimming at V came to 4 bases and at J to 1 base, leaving 3 bases not matched to a gene. This CDR3 has 15 residues. Germline CDR1 is KGHDR and CDR2 is SFDVKD.

At least ten counts were recorded for this clonotype. The chain employs TRBV12-3 or TRBV12-4 and TRBJ2-5; unclear D gene. Trimming removed 1 base from V and 2 bases from J, with 5 bases in between. The CDR3 contains 13 residues. This CDR3 reads CASSLEVQETQYF. The CDR3, as DNA: TGTGCCAGCAGTTTAGAAGTTCAAGAGACCCAGTACTTC.

This clonotype has only a few counts. The chain recombines TRBV7-9 with TRBJ2-7; TRBD1 agrees at 8 bases. This CDR3 has 13 residues. V lost 5 bases and J lost 3; bases outside the gene matches: 3. The V gene's germline CDR1 is SEHNR and CDR2 FQNEAQ (reference sequence). In DNA, the CDR3 is TGTGCCAGCAGCATAACAGGGGGCTACGAGCAGTACTTC. It is translated as CASSITGGYEQYF. Based on the CDR3 plus reference TRBV7-9 and TRBJ2-7, the full variable domain is DTGVSQNPRHKITKRGQNVTFRCDPISEHNRLYWYRQTLGQGPEFLTYFQNEAQLEKSRLLSDRFSAERPKGSFSTLEIQRTEQGDSAMYLCASSITGGYEQYFGPGTRLTVT.

This clonotype was detected many times. The CDR3 DNA reads as TGTGCCAGCAGTCGTCAAAGACTAGCGGAGAACTACGAGCAGTACTTC. It is translated as CASSRQRLAENYEQYF. V and J are TRBV12-3 or TRBV12-4 and TRBJ2-7, with 9 bases identical to TRBD2. Unmatched junction bases numbered 11, after V lost 5 bases and J lost 3 bases. The CDR3 covers 16 residues.

This clonotype was observed many times. V is TRBV12-3 or TRBV12-4 and J is TRBJ2-1; tentatively, D is TRBD2 (5 bases). V shed 5 bases and J shed 0 bases, with 14 bases lying between them. The CDR3 loop spans 16 amino acids. The CDR3 DNA sequence: TGTGCCAGCAGTCCCCTCGGGGTCAACTCCTACAATGAGCAGTTCTTC. The encoded protein is CASSPLGVNSYNEQFF.

CDR3 in DNA: TGTGCCAGCAGCCAACGGGGGCCGGACCCCAAAAACATTCAGTACTTC. It is translated as CASSQRGPDPKNIQYF. This chain joins TRBV4-2 and TRBJ2-4; D possibly matches TRBD1 or TRBD2 (6 bases each). CDR1 and CDR2 (germline): LGHNA, YNFKEQ. The V end lost 2 bases, the J end lost 2 bases, and 13 bases lay between the germline ends. CDR3 length: 16 amino acids.

This clonotype was counted between two and nine times. The chain couples TRBV20-1 to TRBJ2-1; D ambiguous. The CDR3 contains 14 residues. Germline V CDR1 and CDR2: DFQATT, SNEGSKA (reference sequence). Deletions cut 5 bases from V and 0 bases from J, with 11 bases between. Written as DNA, the CDR3 is TGCAGTGCTCCAAAGTCGGGCTCCTACAATGAGCAGTTCTTC. This codes for CSAPKSGSYNEQFF.

This clonotype was recorded at least ten times. The chain joins TRBV12-3 or TRBV12-4 to TRBJ2-7; no definite D call. This CDR3 region has 14 residues. V gave up 3 bases and J gave up 3 bases, with 12 bases separating them. CDR3 sequence reads: CASSFGDINYEQYF. CDR3 nucleotide sequence: TGTGCCAGCAGTTTCGGAGACATCAACTACGAGCAGTACTTC.

The V gene is TRBV18, the J gene TRBJ2-7; D might be TRBD1 (5 bases). The V end was cut by 0 bases, the J end by 3 bases, with 12 bases between. This CDR3 has 15 amino acids. CDR1 and CDR2 (germline): KGHSH, LQKENI. The CDR3 nucleotides are TGTGCCAGCTCACCACCCGGCAGGGAATTCTACGAGCAGTACTTC. It is translated as CASSPPGREFYEQYF.